The next 18 T cell receptor beta chains were all read from a single sample in a study of blood T cell repertoires in COVID-19. The method was immunoSEQ multiplex PCR; TCRdb's version includes in-frame clones alone and lacks a portion of them. The sample consists of approximately 68,000 clones, approximately 89% of them appearing once. Sequencing used peripheral blood. The receptors were sampled from a woman older than 75 with active or convalescent COVID-19.

This clone was observed a handful of times. This rearrangement joins TRBV10-1 to TRBJ1-1, with D possibly matching TRBD1 (5 bases). V lost 3 bases, J lost 1 base, and 15 bases lay in between. The CDR3 has 16 amino acids. The germline gives CDR1 WNHNN, CDR2 SYGVQD (reference sequence). The CDR3 region has the DNA TGCGCCAGCAGTGACGCGAATGGGGGGGAGAACACTGAAGCTTTCTTT. Its translation: CASSDANGGENTEAFF.

The chain employs TRBV6-1 and TRBJ2-4; possibly TRBD2 for D (6 bases). The V and J ends lost 0 bases and 7 bases respectively, with 10 bases between them. This CDR3 comprises 14 residues. Germline V gene lookup returns CDR1 MNHNS and CDR2 SASEGT. The CDR3 nucleotides read TGTGCCAGCAGTGAAGCGGGGGGAAGGAACATTCAGTACTTC. It encodes CASSEAGGRNIQYF.

Note on this clone: One junction end does not reproduce the germline sequence, and a read error may be involved. V is TRBV7-7 and J is TRBJ1-2; D might be TRBD1 (5 bases). The CDR3 totals 17 residues. Per germline, CDR1 SSHAT and CDR2 FNYEAQ (reference sequence). This CDR3 reads CASSTGRRAKSRDGYTF. CDR3 sequence (DNA): TGTGCTAGCAGCACAGGTCGCCGGGCGAAGAGTAGAGATGGCTACACCTTC.

The chain has TRBV6-5 and TRBJ2-3, with unresolved D. CDR1 MNHEY and CDR2 SVGAGI come from the germline V gene. V was clipped by 0 bases and J by 2 bases, with 12 bases between them. CDR3 size: 16 residues. The CDR3 DNA follows: TGTGCCAGCAGTTACTCGATGTTACAAAACACAGATACGCAGTATTTT. It yields the protein CASSYSMLQNTDTQYF.

The chain employs TRBV28 and TRBJ1-5, with a tentative D call TRBD1 (5 bases). The CDR3 spans 17 residues. Germline values: CDR1 MDHEN, CDR2 SYDVKM. V lost 3 bases to trimming and J lost 3 bases, with 18 bases between them. The DNA for the CDR3 is TGTGCCAGCAGTTTTGGTTTTGACAGCACTTCCAATCAGCCCCAGCATTTT. This translates into CASSFGFDSTSNQPQHF.

This clone occurred a few times. This chain joins TRBV7-2 and TRBJ2-2; no clear D gene. Germline CDR1 reads SGHTA; CDR2 reads FQGNSA. Trimming took 1 base from V and 1 from J, leaving 4 bases between them. This CDR3 has 14 amino acids. CDR3 DNA: TGTGCCAGCAGCTTAGTTCGGAACACCGGGGAGCTGTTTTTT. Residues: CASSLVRNTGELFF.

This clone appeared a few times. The chain carries TRBV7-9 and TRBJ2-4, with 9 positions matching TRBD1. Germline V gene sequence: CDR1 SEHNR, CDR2 FQNEAQ (reference sequence). The length of the CDR3 is 14 residues. Losses at the gene ends were 6 bases for V and 8 bases for J; bases not matched to a gene: 8. The CDR3 sequence is CASSHTGGPDIQYF. The CDR3, as DNA: TGTGCCAGCAGTCATACAGGGGGCCCGGACATTCAGTACTTC.

This clone was detected only a few times. The gene calls are TRBV28 and TRBJ1-1; tentatively, D is TRBD1 (5 bases). Germline CDR1 is MDHEN and CDR2 is SYDVKM. V lost 10 bases, J lost 4 bases, and 16 bases lay in between. This CDR3 comprises 13 residues. CDR3 protein: CATLRAGSTEAFF. The CDR3 DNA is TGTGCCACACTCAGGGCGGGGAGCACTGAAGCTTTCTTT.

This chain's CDR3 is CASSVEQGRGTEAFF. The CDR3 coding sequence is TGTGCCAGCAGCGTAGAACAGGGAAGGGGCACTGAAGCTTTCTTT. The chain employs TRBV9 and TRBJ1-1, with a possible D match to TRBD1 (6 bases). Trimming removed 0 bases from V and 4 bases from J, with 13 bases in between. Germline V gene lookup returns CDR1 SGDLS and CDR2 YYNGEE. The CDR3 covers 15 residues.

This chain connects TRBV12-3 or TRBV12-4 to TRBJ2-1; D is perhaps TRBD1 (6 bases). Trimming took 11 bases from V and 5 from J, leaving 13 bases between them. There are 12 residues in the CDR3. CDR3 in DNA: TGTGCCGGGGGCCGGGACCACAATGAGCAGTTCTTC. It specifies CAGGRDHNEQFF.

This clone was seen once. The chain combines TRBV11-3 with TRBJ2-3; no definite D call. The germline V and J ends were trimmed by 1 base and 2 bases, with 7 bases remaining between them. The germline V gene encodes CDR1 SGHNT and CDR2 YENEEA. The CDR3 is 14 residues long. CDR3 sequence: CASSLGHSTDTQYF. The DNA of the CDR3 is TGTGCCAGCAGCTTAGGGCATTCCACAGATACGCAGTATTTT.

The rearrangement uses TRBV2 and TRBJ1-2; D possibly corresponds to TRBD1 (6 bases). V was cut by 4 bases and J by 3 bases, with 15 bases left in between. This CDR3 is 15 amino acids long. Germline CDR1 reads SNHLY; CDR2 reads FYNNEI. The CDR3 DNA reads as TGTGCCAGCAGTGGAAGTGGGGGCGCGGACTATGGCTACACCTTC. Translating gives CASSGSGGADYGYTF.

The chain employs TRBV5-4 and TRBJ1-4; D might be TRBD1 (6 bases). The CDR3 sequence is 16 residues long. The germline V gene has CDR1 SGHNT and CDR2 YYREEE (reference sequence). The ends were cut back, 4 bases at V and 7 bases at J, with 20 bases in the middle. CDR3 region: CASSPRTGTTSEKLFF. CDR3 in DNA: TGTGCCAGCAGCCCCCGAACCGGGACAACGAGTGAAAAACTGTTTTTT.

This chain uses TRBV18 with TRBJ2-2; tentative D call: TRBD1 (6 bases). This CDR3 has 16 residues. Germline-derived CDR1 and CDR2 are KGHSH and LQKENI. The germline V and J ends were trimmed by 4 bases and 2 bases, with 14 bases remaining between them. In DNA, the CDR3 is TGTGCCAGCTCACTTGACGGGACACCTAACACCGGGGAGCTGTTTTTT. Its protein is CASSLDGTPNTGELFF. Based on the CDR3 plus reference TRBV18 and TRBJ2-2, the full variable domain is NAGVMQNPRHLVRRRGQEARLRCSPMKGHSHVYWYRQLPEEGLKFMVYLQKENIIDESGMPKERFSAEFPKEGPSILRIQQVVRGDSAAYFCASSLDGTPNTGELFFGEGSRLTVL.

The chain recombines TRBV9 with TRBJ2-3; TRBD2 aligns across 10 bases. The ends lost 0 bases at V and 2 bases at J; junction bases unmatched: 6. The germline CDR1 and CDR2 sequences are SGDLS and YYNGEE. CDR3 size: 17 residues. The CDR3, as DNA: TGTGCCAGCAGCGTAGTTCCCAGCGGGGGGGCCACAGATACGCAGTATTTT. It encodes CASSVVPSGGATDTQYF.

This rearrangement joins TRBV6-6 to TRBJ1-4; the D is unclear. CDR3 size: 15 residues. V lost 2 bases and J 7 bases, leaving 14 bases between the germline ends. Germline V CDR1 and CDR2: MNHNY, SVGAGI (reference sequence). For the CDR3, the DNA is TGTGCCAGCAGTTACGATGGAGGGCCCGGTGAAAAACTGTTTTTT. Translated: CASSYDGGPGEKLFF.

This clone was detected only once. The chain combines TRBV5-6 with TRBJ2-3; D unclear. V lost 4 bases and J lost 4, with 19 bases in between. CDR3 length: 16 amino acids. Germline-derived CDR1 and CDR2 are SGHDT and YYEEEE. The DNA for the CDR3 is TGTGCCAGCAGCCCGTTGGGTAGCCTCGGAGCAGATACGCAGTATTTT. It is translated as CASSPLGSLGADTQYF.

The rearrangement joins TRBV9 to TRBJ1-5, with D possibly matching TRBD1 (5 bases). V was pared by 3 bases and J by 5 bases, with 9 bases between. CDR1 and CDR2 from the germline V gene are SGDLS and YYNGEE. There are 13 residues in the CDR3. The CDR3: CASSGGTYQPQHF. The CDR3 region has the DNA TGTGCCAGCAGCGGAGGGACTTATCAGCCCCAGCATTTT.